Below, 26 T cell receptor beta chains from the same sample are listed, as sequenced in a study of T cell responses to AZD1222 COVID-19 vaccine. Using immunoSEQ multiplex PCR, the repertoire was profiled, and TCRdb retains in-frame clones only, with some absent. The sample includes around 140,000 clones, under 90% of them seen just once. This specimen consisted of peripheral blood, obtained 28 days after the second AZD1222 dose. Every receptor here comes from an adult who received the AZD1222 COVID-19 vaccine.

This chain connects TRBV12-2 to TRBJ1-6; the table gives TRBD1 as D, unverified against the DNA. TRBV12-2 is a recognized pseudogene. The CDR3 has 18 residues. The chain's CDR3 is CASRLGTPIRQGNSPLHF. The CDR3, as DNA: TGTGCAAGTCGCTTAGGGACCCCAATCCGGCAGGGGAATTCACCCCTCCACTTT.

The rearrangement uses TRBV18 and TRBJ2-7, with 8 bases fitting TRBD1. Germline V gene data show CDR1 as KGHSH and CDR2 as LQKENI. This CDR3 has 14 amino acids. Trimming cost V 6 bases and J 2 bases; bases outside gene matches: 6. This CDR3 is CASSPGQATYEQYF. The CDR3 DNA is TGTGCCAGCTCTCCGGGACAGGCGACCTACGAGCAGTACTTC.

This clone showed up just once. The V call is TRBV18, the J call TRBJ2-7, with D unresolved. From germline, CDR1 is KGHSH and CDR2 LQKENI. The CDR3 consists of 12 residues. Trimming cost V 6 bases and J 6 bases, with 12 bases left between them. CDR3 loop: CASSSLGGEQYF. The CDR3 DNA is TGTGCCAGCTCCTCGCTGGGTGGCGAGCAGTACTTC.

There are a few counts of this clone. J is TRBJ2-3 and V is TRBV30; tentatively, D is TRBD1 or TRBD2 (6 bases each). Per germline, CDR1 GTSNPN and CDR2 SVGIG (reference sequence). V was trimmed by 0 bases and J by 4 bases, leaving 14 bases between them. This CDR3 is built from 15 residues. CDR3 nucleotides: TGTGCCTGGAGTGTACCCAGGGGAGGTTCAGATACGCAGTATTTT. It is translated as CAWSVPRGGSDTQYF.

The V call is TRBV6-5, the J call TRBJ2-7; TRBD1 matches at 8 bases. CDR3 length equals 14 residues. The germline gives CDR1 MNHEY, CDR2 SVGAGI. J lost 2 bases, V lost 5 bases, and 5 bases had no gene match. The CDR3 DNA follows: TGTGCCAGCAGTAGAGGACAGGGAACCTACGAGCAGTACGTC. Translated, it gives CASSRGQGTYEQYV.

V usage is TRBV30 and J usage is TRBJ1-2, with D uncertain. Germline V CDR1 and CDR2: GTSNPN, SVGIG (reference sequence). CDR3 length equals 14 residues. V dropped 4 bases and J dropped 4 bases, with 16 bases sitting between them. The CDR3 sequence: CAWTSGVGPYGYTF. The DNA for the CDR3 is TGTGCCTGGACCTCCGGGGTAGGACCCTATGGCTACACCTTC. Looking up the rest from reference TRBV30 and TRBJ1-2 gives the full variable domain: SQTIHQWPATLVQPVGSPLSLECTVEGTSNPNLYWYRQAAGRGLQLLFYSVGIGQISSEVPQNLSASRPQDRQFILSSKKLLLSDSGFYLCAWTSGVGPYGYTFGSGTRLTVV.

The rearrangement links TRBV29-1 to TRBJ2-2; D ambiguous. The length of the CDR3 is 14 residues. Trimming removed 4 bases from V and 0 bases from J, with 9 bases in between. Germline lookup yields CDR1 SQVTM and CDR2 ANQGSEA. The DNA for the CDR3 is TGCAGCGTTGCATGGAACGCGAACACCGGGGAGCTGTTTTTT. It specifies CSVAWNANTGELFF.

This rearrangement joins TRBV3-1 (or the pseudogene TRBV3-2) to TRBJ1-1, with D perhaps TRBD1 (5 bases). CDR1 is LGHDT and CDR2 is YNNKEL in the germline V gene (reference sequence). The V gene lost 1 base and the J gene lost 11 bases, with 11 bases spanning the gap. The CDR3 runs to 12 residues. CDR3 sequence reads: CASSQGPWDAFF. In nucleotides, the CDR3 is TGTGCCAGCAGCCAAGGGCCCTGGGACGCTTTCTTT.

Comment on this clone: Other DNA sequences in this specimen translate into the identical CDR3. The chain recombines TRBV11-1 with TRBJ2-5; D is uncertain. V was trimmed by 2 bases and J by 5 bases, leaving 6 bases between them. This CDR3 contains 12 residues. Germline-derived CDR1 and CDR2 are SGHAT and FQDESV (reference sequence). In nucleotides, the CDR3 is TGTGCCAGCAGCTTACTGAGGGAGACCCAGTACTTC. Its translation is CASSLLRETQYF.

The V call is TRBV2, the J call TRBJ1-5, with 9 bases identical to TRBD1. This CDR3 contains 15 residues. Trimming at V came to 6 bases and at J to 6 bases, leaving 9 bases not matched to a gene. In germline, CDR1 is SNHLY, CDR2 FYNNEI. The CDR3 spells CASSLGTGNSQPQHF. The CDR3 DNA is TGTGCCAGCAGCCTTGGGACAGGGAATAGTCAGCCCCAGCATTTT.

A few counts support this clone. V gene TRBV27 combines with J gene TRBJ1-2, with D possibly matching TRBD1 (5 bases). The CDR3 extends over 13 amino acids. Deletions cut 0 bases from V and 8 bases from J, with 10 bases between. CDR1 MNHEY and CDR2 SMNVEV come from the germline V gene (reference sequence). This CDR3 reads CASSLSAGPGYTF. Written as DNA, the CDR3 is TGTGCCAGCAGTTTATCGGCAGGGCCCGGCTACACCTTC.

The CDR3 sequence is CASSFGQGNTEAFF. As DNA, the CDR3 is TGTGCCAGCAGCTTCGGACAGGGGAACACTGAAGCTTTCTTT. The chain employs TRBV11-2 and TRBJ1-1; TRBD1 agrees at 8 bases. This CDR3 has 14 residues. V was pared by 3 bases and J by 1 base, with 1 base of the junction left unmatched. The V gene's germline CDR1 is SGHAT and CDR2 FQNNGV.

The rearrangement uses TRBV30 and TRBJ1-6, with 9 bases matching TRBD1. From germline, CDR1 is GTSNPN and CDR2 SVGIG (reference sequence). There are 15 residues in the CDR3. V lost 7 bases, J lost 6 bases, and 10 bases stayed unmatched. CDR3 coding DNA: TGTGCCTACGCTTCCGGGACAGGGAGTAATTCACCCCTCCACTTT. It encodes CAYASGTGSNSPLHF.

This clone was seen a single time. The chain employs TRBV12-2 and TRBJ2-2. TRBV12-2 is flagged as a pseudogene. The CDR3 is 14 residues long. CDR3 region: CASRFVRSTGELFF. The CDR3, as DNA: TGTGCAAGTCGCTTTGTCCGATCCACCGGGGAGCTGTTTTTT.

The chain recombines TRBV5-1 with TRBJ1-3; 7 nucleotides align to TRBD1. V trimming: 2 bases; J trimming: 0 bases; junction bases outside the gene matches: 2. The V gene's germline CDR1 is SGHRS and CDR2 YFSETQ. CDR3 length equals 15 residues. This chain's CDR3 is CASSLTGASGNTIYF. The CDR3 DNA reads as TGCGCCAGCAGCTTAACAGGGGCCTCTGGAAACACCATATATTTT.

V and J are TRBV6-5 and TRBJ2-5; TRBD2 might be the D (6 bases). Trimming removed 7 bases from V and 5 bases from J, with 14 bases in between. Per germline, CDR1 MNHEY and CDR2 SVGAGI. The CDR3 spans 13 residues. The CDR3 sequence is CASKLGGFETQYF. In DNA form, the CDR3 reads TGTGCCAGCAAACTGGGGGGATTTGAGACCCAGTACTTC.

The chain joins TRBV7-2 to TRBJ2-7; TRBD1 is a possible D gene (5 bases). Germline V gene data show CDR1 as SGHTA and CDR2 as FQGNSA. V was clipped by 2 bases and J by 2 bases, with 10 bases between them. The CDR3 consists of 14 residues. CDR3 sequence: CASSLTQGAYEQYF. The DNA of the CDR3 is TGTGCCAGCAGCTTAACACAAGGGGCCTACGAGCAGTACTTC.

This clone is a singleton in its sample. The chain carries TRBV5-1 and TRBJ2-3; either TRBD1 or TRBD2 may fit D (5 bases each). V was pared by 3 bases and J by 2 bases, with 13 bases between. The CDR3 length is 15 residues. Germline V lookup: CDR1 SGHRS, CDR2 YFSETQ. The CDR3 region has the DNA TGCGCCAGCAGCTGGGCCGGGACCTTCACAGATACGCAGTATTTT. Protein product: CASSWAGTFTDTQYF.

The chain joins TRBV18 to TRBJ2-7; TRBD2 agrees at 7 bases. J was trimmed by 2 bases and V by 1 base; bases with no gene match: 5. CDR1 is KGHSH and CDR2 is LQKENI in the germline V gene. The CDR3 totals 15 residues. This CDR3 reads CASSPLGGSAYEQYF. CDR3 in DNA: TGTGCCAGCTCACCACTCGGGGGGAGCGCCTACGAGCAGTACTTC.

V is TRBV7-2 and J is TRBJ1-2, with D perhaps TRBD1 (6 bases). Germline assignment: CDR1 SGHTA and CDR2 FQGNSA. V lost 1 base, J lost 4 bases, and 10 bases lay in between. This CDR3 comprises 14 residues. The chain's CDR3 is CASSLDRALYGYTF. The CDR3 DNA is TGTGCCAGCAGCTTAGACAGGGCCCTCTATGGCTACACCTTC.

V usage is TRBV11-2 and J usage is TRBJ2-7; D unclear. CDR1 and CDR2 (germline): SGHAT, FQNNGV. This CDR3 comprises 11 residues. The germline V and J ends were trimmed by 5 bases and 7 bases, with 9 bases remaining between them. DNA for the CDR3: TGTGCCAGCAGCCTGAAAGGTGAGCAGTACTTC. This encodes CASSLKGEQYF.

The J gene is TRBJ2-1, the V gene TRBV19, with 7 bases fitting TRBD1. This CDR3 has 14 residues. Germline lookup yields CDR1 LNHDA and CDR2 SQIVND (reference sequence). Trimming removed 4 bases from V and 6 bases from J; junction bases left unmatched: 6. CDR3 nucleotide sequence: TGTGCCAGTAGTAACAGGGGTCCGGGCAATGAGCAGTTCTTC. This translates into CASSNRGPGNEQFF.

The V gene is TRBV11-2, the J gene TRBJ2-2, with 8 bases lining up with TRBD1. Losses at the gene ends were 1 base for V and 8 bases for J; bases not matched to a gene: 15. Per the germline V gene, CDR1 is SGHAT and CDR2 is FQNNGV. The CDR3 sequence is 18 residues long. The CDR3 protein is CASSLVHNGQGRQGELFF. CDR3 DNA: TGTGCCAGCAGCTTAGTTCATAACGGACAGGGCCGGCAAGGGGAGCTGTTTTTT. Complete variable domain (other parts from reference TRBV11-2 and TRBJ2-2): EAGVAQSPRYKIIEKRQSVAFWCNPISGHATLYWYQQILGQGPKLLIQFQNNGVVDDSQLPKDRFSAERLKGVDSTLKIQPAKLEDSAVYLCASSLVHNGQGRQGELFFGEGSRLTVL.

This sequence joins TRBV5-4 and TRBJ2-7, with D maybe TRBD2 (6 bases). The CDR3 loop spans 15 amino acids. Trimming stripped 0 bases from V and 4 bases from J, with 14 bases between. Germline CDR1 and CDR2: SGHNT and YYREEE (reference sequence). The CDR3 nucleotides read TGTGCCAGCAGCTTGGACGCGGGATTCGGGTACGAGCAGTACTTC. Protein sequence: CASSLDAGFGYEQYF.

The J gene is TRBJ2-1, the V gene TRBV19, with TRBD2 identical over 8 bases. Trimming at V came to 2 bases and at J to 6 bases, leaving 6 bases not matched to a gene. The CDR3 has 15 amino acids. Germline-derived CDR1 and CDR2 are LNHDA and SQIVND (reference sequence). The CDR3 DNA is TGTGCCAGTAGTATACTAGCGGGCGGGCTCAATGAGCAGTTCTTC. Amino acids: CASSILAGGLNEQFF.

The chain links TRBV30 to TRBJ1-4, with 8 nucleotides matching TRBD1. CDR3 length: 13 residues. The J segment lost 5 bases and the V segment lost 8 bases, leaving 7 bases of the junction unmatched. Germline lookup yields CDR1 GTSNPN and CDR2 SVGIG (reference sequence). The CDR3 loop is CATDRARNEKLFF. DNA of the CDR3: TGTGCCACGGACAGGGCAAGAAATGAAAAACTGTTTTTT.